This T cell receptor beta chain was recovered during a study of human T cells and chemical hapten exposure. The overall study: Weekly scalp doses of diphenylcyclopropenone were given to patients during the roughly 25-week study. Whole-study findings and limits: There was no change with DPC sensitization in TCRs above 1 in 1000 frequency. Expanded TCRs were compared with controls, and the expanded TCRs formed significantly more large CDR3 similarity clusters.

In the original analysis: Sample-level TCR yields exhibited a median of approximately 96,000, with a range of roughly 20,000 to 750,000. Via MiXCR, TCRdb re-called the RACE reads, giving one row per CDR3 protein. The V and J calls follow TCRdb's processing rather than the paper's. Of roughly 40,000 distinct CDR3 sequences detected, more than 8.5% appear once; the ten largest clones hold over 12%. Per germline, CDR1 MNHEY and CDR2 SMNVEV (reference sequence). This CDR3 spans 14 amino acids. V shed 9 bases and J shed 9 bases, with 18 bases lying between them. Noted time point: patch test 2, 6 weeks after DPC sensitization. The sample's treatment: therapeutic diphenylcyclopropenone sensitization with weekly scalp DPC. To note about this clonotype: Its antigen is as yet unknown.

This TCR was sampled from a woman between 40 and 50 years old with alopecia areata. Some clones in this sample may be carry-over from other donors' samples. Sample: whole blood, taken in connection with sensitization to the hapten diphenylcyclopropenone (DPC). The J gene is TRBJ1-6, the V gene TRBV27; TRBD1 might be the D (5 bases). Here the CDR3 reads CASRGQGRASPLHF. The CDR3 coding sequence is TGTGCCAGTCGTGGGCAGGGCCGGGCTTCACCCCTCCACTTT.